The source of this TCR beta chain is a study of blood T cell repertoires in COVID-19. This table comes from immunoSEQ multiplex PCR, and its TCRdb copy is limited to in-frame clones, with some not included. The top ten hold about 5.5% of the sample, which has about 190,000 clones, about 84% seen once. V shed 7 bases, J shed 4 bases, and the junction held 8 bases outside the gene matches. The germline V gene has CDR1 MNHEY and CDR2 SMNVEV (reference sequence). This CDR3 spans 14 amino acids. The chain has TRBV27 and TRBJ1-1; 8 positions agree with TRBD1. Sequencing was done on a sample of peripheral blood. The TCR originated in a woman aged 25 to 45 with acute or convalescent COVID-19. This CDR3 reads CASKPQGARTEAFF. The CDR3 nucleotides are TGTGCCAGCAAACCGCAGGGGGCCCGCACTGAAGCTTTCTTT.